A selection of T cell receptor beta chains follows, all from one sample in a study of beta chain features in type 1 diabetes. Sequenced by immunoSEQ multiplex PCR; TCRdb stores in-frame clones only, minus some. This table holds roughly 130,000 clones, about 10% found once. Sequencing was carried out using central memory CD4+ T cells from blood. All receptors come from a young man in good health. CDR3s include the opening cysteine and the closing phenylalanine or tryptophan. The D gene is left open where the match is weak. For some rows the clone size is stated as once, few or many, or as a class when expanded; others skip it.

TRBV29-1,TRBJ1-3,.,.,CSRQENSGNTIYF,TGCAGCAGACAGGAGAACTCTGGAAACACCATATATTTT
TRBV5-4,TRBJ2-3,few,TRBD2,CASSLILSPAGSTDTQYF,TGTGCCAGCAGCTTGATTTTATCCCCAGCGGGGAGCACAGATACGCAGTATTTT
TRBV2,TRBJ1-5,few,.,CASSELPGGGQPQHF,TGTGCCAGCAGTGAACTCCCCGGTGGGGGCCAGCCCCAGCATTTT
TRBV5-1,TRBJ1-4,.,.,CASSLSYNEKLFF,TGCGCCAGCAGCTTGTCCTATAATGAAAAACTGTTTTTT
TRBV7-9,TRBJ1-2,.,.,CASSLGRAGYTF,TGTGCCAGCAGCTTAGGCAGGGCTGGCTACACCTTC
TRBV29-1,TRBJ1-5,.,TRBD1,CSVRLGGTGENQPQHF,TGCAGCGTCCGCTTAGGAGGGACAGGTGAAAATCAGCCCCAGCATTTT
TRBV7-9,TRBJ2-3,many,.,CASRTTGPGDTQYF,TGTGCCAGCAGAACGACAGGCCCAGGAGATACGCAGTATTTT
TRBV5-4,TRBJ2-3,few,TRBD2,CASSLRLAGGTDTQYF,TGTGCCAGCAGCTTGAGACTAGCGGGGGGTACAGATACGCAGTATTTT
TRBV11-2,TRBJ2-1,few,.,CASSSLTGGTYNEQFF,TGTGCCAGCAGCTCCCTTACTGGGGGCACCTACAATGAGCAGTTCTTC
TRBV11-2,TRBJ1-5,few,.,CASSWSGDSNQPQHF,TGTGCCAGCAGCTGGTCGGGGGATAGCAATCAGCCCCAGCATTTT
TRBV10-3,TRBJ2-7,.,TRBD2,CAISGLAASGTYEQYF,TGTGCCATCAGTGGACTTGCGGCTAGCGGAACCTACGAGCAGTACTTC
TRBV29-1,TRBJ1-6,few,.,CSVRFGGNSPLHF,TGCAGCGTTCGGTTTGGGGGGAACTCACCCCTCCACTTT
TRBV30,TRBJ1-5,.,TRBD1,CAWSQTTGGSNQPQHF,TGTGCCTGGAGTCAAACAACAGGGGGAAGCAATCAGCCCCAGCATTTT
TRBV5-6,TRBJ1-2,few,.,CASSPAGTIYGYTF,TGTGCCAGCAGCCCCGCCGGGACTATCTATGGCTACACCTTC
TRBV2,TRBJ2-2,few,TRBD1,CASRPGGQAGELFF,TGTGCCAGCAGGCCAGGGGGTCAGGCCGGGGAGCTGTTTTTT
TRBV7-9,TRBJ2-5,.,TRBD2,CASSPRLAPETQYF,TGTGCCAGCAGCCCCCGACTAGCTCCAGAGACCCAGTACTTC
TRBV25-1,TRBJ1-3,few,.,CASSESRTVSGNTIYF,TGTGCCAGCAGTGAATCCCGGACAGTCTCTGGAAACACCATATATTTT
TRBV7-2,TRBJ2-1,few,TRBD1,CASSARQGPSYNEQFF,TGTGCCAGCAGCGCACGACAGGGACCCTCCTACAATGAGCAGTTCTTC
TRBV4-3,TRBJ2-6,.,TRBD1,CASSHRQGFSSGANVLTF,TGCGCCAGCAGCCATAGACAGGGGTTCAGCTCTGGGGCCAACGTCCTGACTTTC
TRBV7-2,TRBJ1-1,.,.,CASARARENTEAFF,TGTGCCAGCGCCAGGGCCAGGGAGAACACTGAAGCTTTCTTT
TRBV21-1,TRBJ1-1,.,.,CASKGDTTTEAFF,TGTGCCAGCAAAGGGGACACTACCACTGAAGCTTTCTTT
TRBV7-3,TRBJ1-3,few,.,CASSSGGPTSGNTIYF,TGTGCCAGCAGCTCCGGGGGGCCAACCTCTGGAAACACCATATATTTT
TRBV11-1,TRBJ1-2,few,TRBD1,CASSFNLGQGITYGYTF,TGTGCCAGCAGCTTCAACCTCGGACAGGGGATTACCTATGGCTACACCTTC
TRBV7-2,TRBJ1-5,few,.,CASRGANSNQPQHF,TGTGCCAGCAGGGGGGCGAATAGCAATCAGCCCCAGCATTTT
TRBV7-2,TRBJ2-5,.,TRBD2,CASSSPHQRGQETQYF,TGTGCCAGCAGCTCCCCACACCAGCGGGGGCAAGAGACCCAGTACTTC
TRBV7-2,TRBJ2-1,few,TRBD1,CASSRGGTGPVNEQFF,TGTGCCAGCAGCCGGGGTGGGACAGGGCCGGTTAATGAGCAGTTCTTC
TRBV30,TRBJ1-3,few,.,CAWSAPLGGPGTIYF,TGTGCCTGGAGTGCCCCTCTGGGGGGGCCGGGCACCATATATTTT
TRBV7-2,TRBJ2-5,.,TRBD2,CASTQGGLAGGRGETQYF,TGTGCCAGCACCCAAGGTGGACTAGCGGGGGGAAGGGGGGAGACCCAGTACTTC
TRBV5-1,TRBJ2-7,few,TRBD2,CASSLVAGHYEQYF,TGCGCCAGCAGCTTGGTAGCGGGACACTACGAGCAGTACTTC
TRBV27,TRBJ1-6,few,.,CASSLKGFDSPLHF,TGTGCCAGCAGTTTAAAGGGGTTCGATTCACCCCTCCACTTT
TRBV7-9,TRBJ2-3,many,.,CASSLAAVSTDTQYF,TGTGCCAGCAGCTTAGCGGCCGTGAGCACAGATACGCAGTATTTT
TRBV16,TRBJ2-7,.,.,CASSPTGAGWYEQYF,TGTGCCAGCAGCCCAACAGGAGCCGGATGGTACGAGCAGTACTTC
TRBV6-5,TRBJ1-4,few,.,CASSYSGGPGEKLFF,TGTGCCAGCAGTTACTCCGGGGGACCTGGTGAAAAACTGTTTTTT
TRBV19,TRBJ2-2,.,.,CASRVGRAPRRGELFF,TGTGCCAGCCGGGTGGGCAGGGCGCCGAGGAGAGGGGAGCTGTTTTTT
TRBV4-1,TRBJ2-2,few,TRBD1,CASSQGTGGSSTGELFF,TGCGCCAGCAGCCAAGGGACAGGGGGCAGTAGCACCGGGGAGCTGTTTTTT
TRBV5-1,TRBJ2-1,.,.,CASSLRGDSYNEQFF,TGCGCCAGCAGCTTGCGCGGGGACTCCTACAATGAGCAGTTCTTC
TRBV29-1,TRBJ2-7,many,TRBD2,CSGETSGGGEQYF,TGCAGCGGTGAGACTAGCGGGGGGGGTGAGCAGTACTTC
TRBV29-1,TRBJ2-2,.,TRBD1,CSVRGTGNTGELFF,TGCAGCGTTCGGGGGACAGGCAACACCGGGGAGCTGTTTTTT
TRBV10-3,TRBJ2-2,few,TRBD1,CAISDRDRGLDTGELFF,TGTGCCATCAGTGATAGGGACAGGGGGCTGGACACCGGGGAGCTGTTTTTT
TRBV21-1,TRBJ2-7,.,.,CASSEQGLHEQYF,TGTGCCAGCAGCGAACAGGGGTTACACGAGCAGTACTTC
TRBV9,TRBJ2-5,.,TRBD2,CASSVTGLAKETQYF,TGTGCCAGCAGCGTGACGGGACTAGCAAAAGAGACCCAGTACTTC
TRBV5-6,TRBJ2-7,.,TRBD1,CASSSPGQGINEQYF,TGTGCCAGCAGCTCTCCGGGACAGGGGATCAACGAGCAGTACTTC
TRBV15,TRBJ1-6,.,TRBD1,CATSRGRDSSYNSPLHF,TGTGCCACCAGCAGAGGAAGGGACAGCTCCTATAATTCACCCCTCCACTTT
TRBV7-9,TRBJ1-6,.,TRBD1,CASSLEQGAFNSPLHF,TGTGCCAGCAGCTTAGAACAGGGGGCGTTTAATTCACCCCTCCACTTT
TRBV13,TRBJ2-7,.,TRBD2,CASSAASGGYEQYF,TGTGCCAGCAGCGCCGCTAGCGGGGGCTACGAGCAGTACTTC
TRBV11-2,TRBJ2-3,.,TRBD1,CASSLFRDRASDTQYF,TGTGCCAGCAGCTTATTTAGGGACAGGGCCTCAGATACGCAGTATTTT
TRBV10-3,TRBJ2-5,.,.,CAISSNQETQYF,TGTGCCATCAGTAGCAACCAAGAGACCCAGTACTTC
TRBV4-2,TRBJ2-7,.,TRBD2,CASTQDQRGSSYEQYF,TGTGCCAGCACCCAAGATCAGCGGGGGAGCTCCTACGAGCAGTACTTC
TRBV7-2,TRBJ2-4,few,.,CASSDERAKNIQYF,TGTGCCAGCAGTGATGAACGGGCCAAAAACATTCAGTACTTC
TRBV5-1,TRBJ2-1,.,TRBD2,CASSSGASGGAEQFF,TGCGCCAGCAGCTCGGGGGCTAGCGGGGGGGCAGAGCAGTTCTTC